Listed here are 14 T cell receptor beta chains from one sample, sequenced in a study of T cell changes during pregnancy in multiple sclerosis. Here immunoSEQ multiplex PCR was the method, and the copy in TCRdb shows in-frame clones only, minus some. The sample carries tens of thousands of clones, about 94% recorded once. This material consisted of CD4+ T cells from peripheral blood mononuclear cells, taken after pregnancy. The origin of the receptors is a female donor with multiple sclerosis, enrolled in a pregnancy study.

V gene TRBV14 combines with J gene TRBJ1-1; the match to TRBD1 covers 11 bases. Trimming at V came to 4 bases and at J to 9 bases, leaving 13 bases not matched to a gene. Germline values: CDR1 SGHDN, CDR2 FVKESK. The CDR3 is made up of 16 amino acids. The CDR3 here is CASSPPDRGRIGKAFF. CDR3 DNA sequence: TGTGCCAGCAGCCCACCGGACAGGGGGCGAATCGGAAAAGCTTTCTTT.

The rearrangement uses TRBV29-1 and TRBJ2-7; 10 bases agree with TRBD1. V shed 1 base, J shed 5 bases, and the junction held 5 bases outside the gene matches. Germline values: CDR1 SQVTM, CDR2 ANQGSEA. This CDR3 region has 14 residues. CDR3 coding DNA: TGCAGCGTTGAAGTCACGGACAGGGGGAACGAGCAGTACTTC. Translation: CSVEVTDRGNEQYF.

The chain is built from TRBV30 and TRBJ2-7, with a weak D call TRBD2 (6 bases). V dropped 1 base and J dropped 2 bases, with 18 bases sitting between them. Germline V gene lookup returns CDR1 GTSNPN and CDR2 SVGIG (reference sequence). The CDR3 contains 16 residues. CDR3 sequence (DNA): TGTGCCTGGAGTGCCCCGCTCGGAGGGGCAACCTACGAGCAGTACTTC. Its translation is CAWSAPLGGATYEQYF.

This sequence joins TRBV15 and TRBJ2-3; 8 bases align to TRBD2. The CDR3 extends over 15 amino acids. The V gene end was trimmed by 0 bases and the J gene end by 4 bases; junction bases not matched to a gene: 3. CDR1 LNHNV and CDR2 YYDKDF come from the germline V gene (reference sequence). This chain's CDR3 is CATSREGRGADTQYF. The CDR3 DNA reads TGTGCCACCAGCAGAGAGGGGCGGGGGGCAGATACGCAGTATTTT. Full variable domain (outside the CDR3, taken from reference TRBV15 and TRBJ2-3): DAMVIQNPRYQVTQFGKPVTLSCSQTLNHNVMYWYQQKSSQAPKLLFHYYDKDFNNEADTPDNFQSRRPNTSFCFLDIRSPGLGDTAMYLCATSREGRGADTQYFGPGTRLTVL.

The rearrangement uses TRBV5-1 and TRBJ1-2, with 8 bases that match TRBD1. CDR1 SGHRS and CDR2 YFSETQ come from the germline V gene. The CDR3 is made up of 15 amino acids. Trimming cost V 4 bases and J 3 bases; bases outside gene matches: 8. The CDR3 is CASSGIDRGDYGYTF. CDR3 bases: TGCGCCAGCAGCGGAATCGACAGGGGAGACTATGGCTACACCTTC. The entire variable domain, with the rest obtained from reference TRBV5-1 and TRBJ1-2, is as follows: KAGVTQTPRYLIKTRGQQVTLSCSPISGHRSVSWYQQTPGQGLQFLFEYFSETQRNKGNFPGRFSGRQFSNSRSEMNVSTLELGDSALYLCASSGIDRGDYGYTFGSGTRLTVV.

The chain combines TRBV28 with TRBJ2-6; D is undetermined. The CDR3 extends over 17 amino acids. Germline values: CDR1 MDHEN, CDR2 SYDVKM. V was clipped by 3 bases and J by 11 bases, with 23 bases between them. Here the CDR3 DNA reads TGTGCCAGCAGTTTGAGAACAGCCCCTCTATCGTCGGACGTCCTGACTTTC. Encoded protein: CASSLRTAPLSSDVLTF.

The rearrangement joins TRBV19 to TRBJ1-1; 9 bases fit TRBD1. The germline V gene encodes CDR1 LNHDA and CDR2 SQIVND (reference sequence). The CDR3 sequence is 15 residues long. Losses at the gene ends were 6 bases for V and 1 base for J; bases not matched to a gene: 6. As DNA, the CDR3 is TGTGCCAGTAGGGGACAGGGTAAGTGGAACACTGAAGCTTTCTTT. It is translated as CASRGQGKWNTEAFF.

Comment on this clone: Germline and junction disagree at one end, which may indicate a read error. The chain combines TRBV2 with TRBJ1-5; 9 bases are shared with TRBD1. The CDR3 consists of 16 residues. CDR1 is SNHLY and CDR2 is FYNNEI in the germline V gene. The CDR3 sequence: CASSGTGSIGNQLQHF. DNA of the CDR3: TGTGCCAGTTCTGGGACAGGGAGTATCGGCAATCAGCTCCAGCATTTT.

The V call is TRBV11-2, the J call TRBJ1-2; 7 positions agree with TRBD1. In germline, CDR1 is SGHAT, CDR2 FQNNGV. The CDR3 is 12 residues long. The ends lost 5 bases at V and 7 bases at J; junction bases unmatched: 4. In DNA form, the CDR3 reads TGTGCCAGCAGCCCGACAGGGTTTGGCTACACCTTC. Translating it yields CASSPTGFGYTF.

The V call is TRBV7-3, the J call TRBJ2-7; tentatively, D is TRBD1 (5 bases). V shed 5 bases and J shed 4 bases, with 15 bases lying between them. This CDR3 comprises 14 residues. CDR1 is SGHTA and CDR2 is FQGTGA in the germline V gene. DNA for the CDR3: TGTGCCAGCAGCCCCGGATCAGACAGATACGAGCAGTACTTC. The encoded protein is CASSPGSDRYEQYF.

J is TRBJ2-3 and V is TRBV28; possibly TRBD2 for D (6 bases). The germline V gene encodes CDR1 MDHEN and CDR2 SYDVKM. V lost 5 bases and J lost 4, with 22 bases in between. This CDR3 is 17 amino acids long. CDR3 sequence: CASSPRGSSLAADTQYF. Written as DNA, the CDR3 is TGTGCCAGCAGTCCCCGGGGGTCGTCGCTCGCAGCAGATACGCAGTATTTT.

This chain joins TRBV27 and TRBJ2-3; 8 bases agree with TRBD1. Germline-derived CDR1 and CDR2 are MNHEY and SMNVEV (reference sequence). CDR3 length: 14 residues. After removal of 6 bases from V and 7 bases from J, the junction contained 9 bases not matched to a gene. The CDR3 spells CASRVDRVVNTQYF. CDR3 bases: TGTGCCAGCAGGGTGGACAGGGTGGTTAATACGCAGTATTTT.

This chain joins TRBV5-1 and TRBJ2-3, with 15 bases lining up with TRBD2. The CDR3 is made up of 19 amino acids. Germline trimming cut 0 bases from V and 1 base from J; bases unmatched to any gene: 6. Germline assignment: CDR1 SGHRS and CDR2 YFSETQ. This chain's CDR3 is CASSLDRTSGRAGTDTQYF. Written as DNA, the CDR3 is TGCGCCAGCAGCTTGGACAGGACTAGCGGGAGGGCCGGCACAGATACGCAGTATTTT.

V and J are TRBV7-8 and TRBJ2-2, with TRBD1 matching 10 bases. Losses at the gene ends were 6 bases for V and 0 bases for J; bases not matched to a gene: 4. The germline CDR1 and CDR2 sequences are SGHVS and FQNEAQ. The CDR3 has 16 amino acids. The CDR3 coding sequence is TGTGCCAGCAGTTTGGGGACAGGGGCGAACACCGGGGAGCTGTTTTTT. Its translation: CASSLGTGANTGELFF. Supplemented by reference TRBV7-8 and TRBJ2-2, the full variable domain reads GAGVSQSPRYKVAKRGQDVALRCDPISGHVSLFWYQQALGQGPEFLTYFQNEAQLDKSGLPSDRFFAERPEGSVSTLKIQRTQQEDSAVYLCASSLGTGANTGELFFGEGSRLTVL.